A single sample is the source of the 23 T cell receptor beta chains below, sequenced in a study of T-cell memory formation after mild COVID-19. TCRdb re-called the 5' RACE reads with MiXCR, one entry per CDR3 protein. The sample comprises 530,000 or so distinct CDR3 sequences, around a sixth of which are singletons, and roughly 7.8% rests with the top ten. Material: PBMCs or a T cell subset sorted from them (not recorded which). These receptors came from an adult woman who had mild COVID-19 (a few samples of this study predate the infection). Cell type and time point are not known.

This clonotype occurred a few times. A junction boundary mismatches the germline segment, possibly from a read error. This chain uses TRBV7-3 with TRBJ1-1; D unresolved. This CDR3 comprises 13 residues. In germline, CDR1 is SGHTA, CDR2 FQGTGA. The CDR3 region is CASSQNTNTEALF. As DNA, the CDR3 is TGTGCCAGCAGCCAGAACACGAACACTGAAGCTTTATTT.

This clonotype was observed a few times. The chain couples TRBV6-1 to TRBJ2-7; TRBD1 might be the D (5 bases). The CDR3 is 14 amino acids. V lost 3 bases and J 0 bases, leaving 9 bases between the germline ends. Germline V gene data show CDR1 as MNHNS and CDR2 as SASEGT. Written as DNA, the CDR3 is TGTGCCAGCAGTGACCAGGGATCCTCCTACGAGCAGTACTTC. This encodes CASSDQGSSYEQYF.

The chain is built from TRBV3-1 and TRBJ2-7; 7 bases are a match to TRBD1. The V segment lost 3 bases and the J segment 0 bases; nucleotides outside the gene matches: 8. Germline CDR1 is LGHDT and CDR2 is YNNKEL (reference sequence). The CDR3 covers 16 residues. The CDR3, as DNA: TGTGCCAGCAGCCATGTACCGGGACAGAGCTCCTACGAGCAGTACTTC. It encodes CASSHVPGQSSYEQYF.

In its sample, this clonotype was seen a few times. This rearrangement joins TRBV4-1 to TRBJ1-5; a weak D match, TRBD1 (6 bases). The CDR3 runs 16 residues. V dropped 3 bases and J dropped 4 bases, with 16 bases sitting between them. Germline CDR1 reads MGHRA; CDR2 reads YSYEKL. For the CDR3, the DNA is TGCGCCAGCAGCCATGGGGTTGGGGGGGCGAATCAGCCCCAGCATTTT. Translating it yields CASSHGVGGANQPQHF.

DNA of the CDR3: TGTGCCAGCGCGGCGGTAGCGGGGGTGTACAATGAGCAGTTCTTC. Protein: CASAAVAGVYNEQFF. The chain couples TRBV6-6 to TRBJ2-1; 9 bases match TRBD2. CDR3 length: 15 amino acids. Unmatched junction bases numbered 9, after V lost 8 bases and J lost 4 bases. CDR1 is MNHNY, CDR2 SVGAGI, per germline (reference sequence).

The chain has TRBV12-3 or TRBV12-4 and TRBJ2-5; TRBD1 matches at 7 bases. V shed 2 bases and J 7 bases; nucleotides not matched to a gene: 4. The CDR3 covers 13 residues. The CDR3 DNA is TGTGCCAGCAGTTTAACAGGGGTGGTGACCCAGTACTTC. The encoded protein is CASSLTGVVTQYF.

The rearrangement uses TRBV5-1 and TRBJ1-1; no clear D. This CDR3 is built from 15 residues. From germline, CDR1 is SGHRS and CDR2 YFSETQ. V dropped 4 bases and J dropped 0 bases, with 13 bases sitting between them. The CDR3 bases are TGCGCCAGCAGCGTAGTCCGAGGAATGAACACTGAAGCTTTCTTT. Its translation: CASSVVRGMNTEAFF.

The V and J genes are TRBV4-3 and TRBJ2-1; weak D call: TRBD2 (5 bases). CDR1 is LGHNA and CDR2 is YSLEER in the germline V gene. V was trimmed by 0 bases and J by 0 bases, leaving 9 bases between them. The CDR3 totals 16 residues. CDR3 sequence: CASSQDLRVSYNEQFF. CDR3 sequence (DNA): TGCGCCAGCAGCCAAGATTTGCGGGTCTCCTACAATGAGCAGTTCTTC.

The gene calls are TRBV4-1 and TRBJ1-6; 10 nucleotides agree with TRBD1. This CDR3 has 17 amino acids. Germline CDR1 is MGHRA and CDR2 is YSYEKL. Unmatched junction bases numbered 6, after V lost 0 bases and J lost 7 bases. CDR3 sequence: CASSQDWGQGMNSPLHF. CDR3 DNA: TGCGCCAGCAGCCAAGATTGGGGACAGGGGATGAATTCACCCCTCCACTTT.

The chain has TRBV4-1 and TRBJ1-1, with D maybe TRBD1 (6 bases). Per the germline V gene, CDR1 is MGHRA and CDR2 is YSYEKL. The CDR3 sequence is 13 residues long. Trimming removed 5 bases at V and 7 bases at J, with 14 bases between. This CDR3 is CASSTRTESEAFF. The CDR3, as DNA: TGCGCCAGCAGCACTCGGACAGAGAGTGAAGCTTTCTTT.

The rearrangement uses TRBV11-1 and TRBJ2-3, with D possibly being TRBD2 (5 bases). CDR1 and CDR2 from the germline V gene are SGHAT and FQDESV (reference sequence). The germline V and J ends were trimmed by 4 bases and 3 bases, with 14 bases remaining between them. There are 15 residues in the CDR3. CDR3 amino acids: CASSSTLRVTDTQYF. The CDR3 coding sequence is TGTGCCAGCAGCTCGACTCTGCGGGTAACAGATACGCAGTATTTT.

The gene calls are TRBV7-3 and TRBJ2-3; 7 bases fit TRBD2. V lost 5 bases and J lost 3; bases outside the gene matches: 11. CDR1 and CDR2 from the germline V gene are SGHTA and FQGTGA. The length of the CDR3 is 16 residues. CDR3 in DNA: TGTGCCAGCAGCCCCCAACTAGCGAGAGGAACAGATACGCAGTATTTT. It is translated as CASSPQLARGTDTQYF.

The V call is TRBV7-2, the J call TRBJ1-4, with 7 nucleotides matching TRBD1. Germline assignment: CDR1 SGHTA and CDR2 FQGNSA. The CDR3 runs 15 residues. J gave up 3 bases and V 4 bases, and 5 bases lay outside the gene matches. Written as DNA, the CDR3 is TGTGCCAGCAGCTCGAGGGGGCCTTCTAATGAAAAACTGTTTTTT. Amino acid sequence: CASSSRGPSNEKLFF.

The CDR3 nucleotides read TGTGCCAGCAGCGCGGAGGGGGGCGGCACTGAAGCTTTCTTT. It yields the protein CASSAEGGGTEAFF. The chain uses TRBV9 and TRBJ1-1, with D tentatively TRBD1 (6 bases). Germline CDR1 SGDLS, CDR2 YYNGEE. V was pared by 3 bases and J by 4 bases, with 13 bases between. The CDR3 spans 14 residues. Variable domain in full (rest from reference TRBV9 and TRBJ1-1): DSGVTQTPKHLITATGQRVTLRCSPRSGDLSVYWYQQSLDQGLQFLIQYYNGEERAKGNILERFSAQQFPDLHSELNLSSLELGDSALYFCASSAEGGGTEAFFGQGTRLTVV.

This clonotype was counted between two and nine times. V is TRBV14 and J is TRBJ1-2; maybe TRBD1 (5 bases). V dropped 0 bases and J dropped 4 bases, with 9 bases sitting between them. The CDR3 has 14 amino acids. Germline loops: CDR1 SGHDN, CDR2 FVKESK. CDR3: CASSQEFQGYGYTF. The CDR3, as DNA: TGTGCCAGCAGCCAAGAATTCCAGGGCTATGGCTACACCTTC.

This sequence joins TRBV27 and TRBJ1-4, with a tentative D call TRBD1 (6 bases). The V gene lost 2 bases and the J gene lost 5 bases, with 12 bases spanning the gap. This CDR3 region has 15 residues. Germline loops: CDR1 MNHEY, CDR2 SMNVEV (reference sequence). The CDR3 sequence is CASSLVGQPNEKLFF. The CDR3 bases are TGTGCCAGCAGTTTAGTTGGACAGCCAAATGAAAAACTGTTTTTT.

This clonotype was detected only a few times. The rearrangement joins TRBV5-1 to TRBJ2-6; 8 nucleotides line up with TRBD1. From germline, CDR1 is SGHRS and CDR2 YFSETQ. After removal of 1 base from V and 0 bases from J, the junction contained 6 bases not matched to a gene. There are 18 residues in the CDR3. CDR3 DNA: TGCGCCAGCAGCTTGTGGGGACAGGCTCCCTCTGGGGCCAACGTCCTGACTTTC. Protein: CASSLWGQAPSGANVLTF.

The rearrangement links TRBV19 to TRBJ2-1; 11 nucleotides agree with TRBD1. The V gene end was trimmed by 6 bases and the J gene end by 8 bases; junction bases not matched to a gene: 9. Germline loops: CDR1 LNHDA, CDR2 SQIVND (reference sequence). This CDR3 is built from 15 residues. CDR3: CASRSPDRGPDEQFF. Written as DNA, the CDR3 is TGTGCCAGTAGGTCTCCGGACAGGGGGCCCGATGAGCAGTTCTTC.

This clonotype was seen only a few times. The CDR3 sequence is CASSRAGTGGDEQYF. In DNA form, the CDR3 reads TGTGCCAGCAGCCGGGCCGGGACAGGGGGCGACGAGCAGTACTTC. This chain joins TRBV9 and TRBJ2-7, with 12 nucleotides matching TRBD1. V dropped 4 bases and J dropped 5; count of bases not matched to a gene: 7. Germline-derived CDR1 and CDR2 are SGDLS and YYNGEE. There are 15 residues in the CDR3.

The CDR3 nucleotides are TGCAGTGCTAGAGGTTCGGCAGGGGTCTACGAGCAGTACTTC. It is translated as CSARGSAGVYEQYF. The V and J genes are TRBV20-1 and TRBJ2-7; possible D gene TRBD1, 6 bases. The CDR3 is 14 residues long. From germline, CDR1 is DFQATT and CDR2 SNEGSKA (reference sequence). V was clipped by 1 base and J by 3 bases, with 13 bases between them.

The sample holds a few counts of this clonotype. V is TRBV24-1 and J is TRBJ1-5; D is uncertain. V was pared by 6 bases and J by 9 bases, with 29 bases between. CDR3 length: 18 amino acids. CDR1 and CDR2 from the germline V gene are KGHDR and SFDVKD. In DNA form, the CDR3 reads TGTGCCACCAGTCCTGAGCGAGCTTGGACTGTTCGGTTTCGGCCCCAGCATTTT. As protein: CATSPERAWTVRFRPQHF.

In its sample, this clonotype was seen a few times. Because the CDR3's place on the DNA is in doubt, the DNA is left out and the CDR3 is given as listed by TCRdb. The chain is built from TRBV7-8 and TRBJ2-1; the table assigns TRBD1, which was not confirmed against the DNA. Per the germline V gene, CDR1 is SGHVS and CDR2 is FQNEAQ. Counting both end residues, the CDR3 totals 14 amino acids. The CDR3: CASSVGTGSTGEFF.

The V gene is TRBV10-3, the J gene TRBJ1-5; D gene ambiguous. Trimming cost V 3 bases and J 0 bases, with 12 bases left between them. Germline CDR1 and CDR2: ENHRY and SYGVKD. The CDR3 length is 16 residues. The CDR3 bases are TGTGCCATCAGTGATAGTCGGATCCGTAGCAATCAGCCCCAGCATTTT. Translated, it gives CAISDSRIRSNQPQHF.